This TCR beta chain appears in the sequencing data of a study of shared clonotypes between healthy human individuals. Only in-frame clones appear in the TCRdb table, and some are missing; sequencing was by immunoSEQ multiplex PCR. Here the sample spans millions of clones, approximately 93% being singletons. The CDR3 spans 17 residues. Per the germline V gene, CDR1 is LNHDA and CDR2 is SQIVND (reference sequence). V lost 6 bases and J lost 1; bases outside the gene matches: 8. This clonotype was sampled from a young man in good health. Some clones in this sample may be carry-over from other donors' samples. Sequenced material: naive CD4+ T cells from PBMCs. Indicated subset: CD45RA+ positively selected. The chain carries TRBV19 and TRBJ2-5; TRBD2 agrees at 13 bases. In DNA form, the CDR3 reads TGTGCCAGTAGCCCTACCGGGACTAGCGGGACCCAAGAGACCCAGTACTTC. Protein product: CASSPTGTSGTQETQYF.